This T cell receptor (beta chain) was recovered during a study of vaccination and CD4 T cells after COVID-19. Study at large: Timing of post-vaccine sample collection was a median 72 days after dose two, with a range of 14 to 241. Whole-study findings and limits: In convalescent patients, a median 86.3% of post-vaccine SARS-CoV-2-reactive clones appeared only after vaccination. Early timepoints after natural infection were not analyzed in these convalescent patients. Spike mono-reactivity was found in 304 of the 307 vaccine-specific clones identified in convalescent patients.

Germline CDR1 and CDR2: GTSNPN and SVGIG (reference sequence). Trimming shortened V by 5 bases and J by 6 bases, and 18 bases separated the two germline ends. The length of the CDR3 is 14 residues. Sample treatment: roughly nine-day PBMC culture with coronavirus spike peptide pools or control peptides (ViraFEST assay). The Oncomine TCR Beta short-read assay was what sequenced the DNA obtained from cultured CD4+ T cells. TCRdb analysed the PCR reads with MiXCR anew, one entry per CDR3 protein. The table shows about 12,000 distinct CDR3 sequences, with around 69% occurring only once. A remark on this clonotype: Antigen unknown.

This chain links TRBV30 with TRBJ2-3; D not certain. The TCR originated in a human donor who had recovered from COVID-19. Sequencing was performed on CD4+ T cells from blood, cultured in vitro. Here the CDR3 DNA reads TGTGCCTGGCGGCTGGGTAGCCTTGTGGATACGCAGTATTTT. It is translated as CAWRLGSLVDTQYF.